The rows below give T cell receptor beta chains drawn from one sample of a study of T cell responses to AZD1222 COVID-19 vaccine. Sequencing was performed with immunoSEQ multiplex PCR; in TCRdb, only in-frame clones are kept and a portion is missing. This sample yields 120,000 or so clones, of which approximately 91% are seen a single time; around 30% belongs to the top ten. The starting material was peripheral blood, obtained on day 0 of AZD1222 vaccination. These receptors came from an adult in good health. CDR3s include the opening cysteine and the closing phenylalanine or tryptophan. D genes are given only for firm matches.

V: TRBV9; D: NA; J: TRBJ2-5; CDR3: CASSVVGAEQETQYF
V: TRBV18; D: NA; J: TRBJ1-1; CDR3: CASSPLETGNTEAFF
V: TRBV19; D: TRBD1; J: TRBJ1-6; CDR3: CASNRGPYNSPLHF
V: TRBV7-9; D: NA; J: TRBJ2-1; CDR3: CASSPLNSEQFF
V: TRBV9; D: TRBD2; J: TRBJ2-1; CDR3: CASSPIIGTSGRGSSYNEQFF
V: TRBV9; D: NA; J: TRBJ1-3; CDR3: CASSVGSSGNTIYF
V: TRBV30; D: NA; J: TRBJ2-2; CDR3: CAWTRAGELFF
V: TRBV9; D: TRBD1; J: TRBJ2-2; CDR3: CASSGPGQGKTGELFF
V: TRBV5-3; D: TRBD2; J: TRBJ2-7; CDR3: CARSAPGTSGTGGSTLGYF
V: TRBV6-2/TRBV6-3; D: NA; J: TRBJ1-1; CDR3: CASSPIGINTEAFF
V: TRBV18; D: NA; J: TRBJ1-1; CDR3: CASSVGQNTEAFF
V: TRBV23-1; D: NA; J: TRBJ1-1; CDR3: CASSQGDCIMNTEAFF
V: TRBV5-1; D: NA; J: TRBJ1-2; CDR3: CASSLGLNRDYTF
V: TRBV15; D: NA; J: TRBJ1-2; CDR3: CATSREKGFGYTF